One and the same sample provided the 20 T cell receptor beta chains below, sequenced in a study of T cell responses to AZD1222 COVID-19 vaccine. Here immunoSEQ multiplex PCR was the method, and the copy in TCRdb shows in-frame clones only, minus some. The sample carries fewer than 150,000 clones, 92% recorded once. This material consisted of peripheral blood, taken 28 days after the second AZD1222 dose. Receptors originate from an adult who received the AZD1222 COVID-19 vaccine.

The CDR3 spells CASSLQPGPGNYGYTF. The CDR3 bases are TGTGCCAGCAGCTTACAACCGGGACCGGGAAACTATGGCTACACCTTC. The chain joins TRBV7-9 to TRBJ1-2; possibly TRBD1 for D (5 bases). The V gene lost 2 bases and the J gene lost 2 bases, with 15 bases spanning the gap. Germline CDR1 reads SEHNR; CDR2 reads FQNEAQ (reference sequence). This CDR3 contains 16 residues.

The rearrangement joins TRBV5-1 to TRBJ2-5; D is tentatively TRBD1 or TRBD2 (5 bases each). Germline V gene sequence: CDR1 SGHRS, CDR2 YFSETQ. There are 14 residues in the CDR3. Deletions cut 3 bases from V and 5 bases from J, with 14 bases between. CDR3 in DNA: TGCGCCAGCAGCTGGGTCTTAGGGGAGGAGACCCAGTACTTC. Protein sequence: CASSWVLGEETQYF.

The chain employs TRBV7-2 and TRBJ1-2, with TRBD1 matching 10 bases. V shed 0 bases, J shed 4 bases, and the junction held 5 bases outside the gene matches. Germline V gene sequence: CDR1 SGHTA, CDR2 FQGNSA. CDR3 length: 16 residues. The CDR3: CASSLATGGASYGYTF. For the CDR3, the DNA is TGTGCCAGCAGCTTAGCGACAGGGGGCGCCAGCTATGGCTACACCTTC.

This chain links TRBV6-6 with TRBJ1-1, with a tentative D call TRBD1 (5 bases). Germline CDR1 MNHNY, CDR2 SVGAGI (reference sequence). Trimming left V 2 bases short and J 1 base short, with 5 bases between. The CDR3 has 13 amino acids. Here the CDR3 DNA reads TGTGCCAGCAGTTACAGGGGGAACACTGAAGCTTTCTTT. It codes for CASSYRGNTEAFF.

The DNA of the CDR3 is TGTGCCAGCAGCTTGTGGGCTACCGGAAACACCATATATTTT. It codes for CASSLWATGNTIYF. The rearrangement uses TRBV7-2 and TRBJ1-3; D gene unclear. From germline, CDR1 is SGHTA and CDR2 FQGNSA. Trimming left V 3 bases short and J 4 bases short, with 10 bases between. The CDR3 has 14 residues. Full variable domain (outside the CDR3, taken from reference TRBV7-2 and TRBJ1-3): GAGVSQSPSNKVTEKGKDVELRCDPISGHTALYWYRQSLGQGLEFLIYFQGNSAPDKSGLPSDRFSAERTGGSVSTLTIQRTQQEDSAVYLCASSLWATGNTIYFGEGSWLTVV.

This sequence joins TRBV28 and TRBJ1-2; a possible D gene is TRBD1 (6 bases). The V and J ends lost 1 base and 5 bases respectively, with 14 bases between them. Germline loops: CDR1 MDHEN, CDR2 SYDVKM. The CDR3 is made up of 15 amino acids. CDR3 DNA sequence: TGTGCCAGCAGTTTATCACCCAGGGGAAGGTATGGCTACACCTTC. This gives the protein CASSLSPRGRYGYTF.

The V call is TRBV4-2, the J call TRBJ2-7, with D perhaps matching TRBD1 (5 bases). V was shortened by 0 bases and J by 5 bases, with 20 bases between the two germline ends. The length of the CDR3 is 17 residues. Per germline, CDR1 LGHNA and CDR2 YNFKEQ. In DNA, the CDR3 is TGTGCCAGCAGCCAAGATGACGGGCTGTCTTGGGGCCACGAGCAGTACTTC. Protein product: CASSQDDGLSWGHEQYF.

The chain combines TRBV27 with TRBJ2-1; 7 bases agree with TRBD2. The CDR3 spans 19 residues. Germline trimming cut 6 bases from V and 0 bases from J; bases unmatched to any gene: 17. Germline CDR1 and CDR2: MNHEY and SMNVEV (reference sequence). The CDR3 loop reads CASRPPGRSGKSSYNEQFF. As DNA, the CDR3 is TGTGCCAGCAGGCCCCCAGGAAGAAGCGGGAAAAGCTCCTACAATGAGCAGTTCTTC.

The chain is built from TRBV6-5 and TRBJ2-7, with D possibly called TRBD1 or TRBD2 (5 bases each). The V and J ends lost 2 bases and 2 bases respectively, with 16 bases between them. The length of the CDR3 is 16 residues. The germline CDR1 and CDR2 sequences are MNHEY and SVGAGI. DNA for the CDR3: TGTGCCAGCAGTTACCGTGGGACGTCTATGACCTACGAGCAGTACTTC. Protein: CASSYRGTSMTYEQYF.

The chain employs TRBV13 and TRBJ1-3; no definite D call. Germline CDR1 is PRHDT and CDR2 is FYEKMQ (reference sequence). The V end was cut by 1 base, the J end by 1 base, with 5 bases between. The CDR3 length is 14 residues. The CDR3 bases are TGTGCCAGCAGCTTAGAAGGGTCTGGAAACACCATATATTTT. Translated, it gives CASSLEGSGNTIYF.

The chain carries TRBV2 and TRBJ2-1; D perhaps matches TRBD2 (5 bases). V was shortened by 4 bases and J by 0 bases, with 13 bases between the two germline ends. Germline CDR1 SNHLY, CDR2 FYNNEI. The CDR3 totals 16 residues. CDR3 nucleotide sequence: TGTGCCAGCAGTGTAGAGGGTGCAAGCTCCTACAATGAGCAGTTCTTC. It is translated as CASSVEGASSYNEQFF.

The V gene is TRBV6-5, the J gene TRBJ1-1, with D uncertain. CDR1 MNHEY and CDR2 SVGAGI come from the germline V gene. V gave up 4 bases and J gave up 3 bases, with 15 bases separating them. This CDR3 spans 15 amino acids. The CDR3 DNA sequence: TGTGCCAGCAGTTCTGTGGGAACCCTGGACACTGAAGCTTTCTTT. This sequence encodes CASSSVGTLDTEAFF.

The CDR3 nucleotides read TGTGCCAGCTCACCCGGGACAGGGGGCTACACAGATACGCAGTATTTT. This translates into CASSPGTGGYTDTQYF. This chain links TRBV18 with TRBJ2-3, with 12 bases identical to TRBD1. The CDR3 length is 16 residues. With V trimmed by 3 bases and J by 2 bases, 3 bases remained unmatched. The germline CDR1 and CDR2 sequences are KGHSH and LQKENI.

V and J are TRBV5-1 and TRBJ2-7; TRBD1 matches at 9 bases. Germline V CDR1 and CDR2: SGHRS, YFSETQ. The J segment lost 4 bases and the V segment lost 3 bases, leaving 11 bases of the junction unmatched. The CDR3 has 16 amino acids. The DNA for the CDR3 is TGCGCCAGCAGCTCGCCGCGGACAGGGGTCGTGTACGAGCAGTACTTC. Protein sequence: CASSSPRTGVVYEQYF.

The chain combines TRBV15 with TRBJ1-3; D unclear. Germline CDR1 reads LNHNV; CDR2 reads YYDKDF (reference sequence). V was trimmed by 3 bases and J by 3 bases, leaving 0 bases between them. This CDR3 has 11 amino acids. CDR3 in DNA: TGTGCCACCAGCAGTGGAAACACCATATATTTT. Translating it yields CATSSGNTIYF.

The chain couples TRBV6-7 to TRBJ2-7, with D uncertain. TRBV6-7 is an ORF; its function is uncertain. The CDR3 sequence is 14 residues long. V was shortened by 8 bases and J by 1 base, with 15 bases between the two germline ends. The CDR3 DNA reads as TGTGCCAGCCTCAAGGAGAGAACTTCCTACGAGCAGTACGTC. Its protein is CASLKERTSYEQYV.

The CDR3 nucleotides read TGCAGTGCTAGAGATGACAATGAGCAGTTCTTC. Its translation is CSARDDNEQFF. V and J are TRBV20-1 and TRBJ2-1; no definite D call. The V and J ends lost 0 bases and 5 bases respectively, with 2 bases between them. The germline CDR1 and CDR2 sequences are DFQATT and SNEGSKA (reference sequence). The CDR3 has 11 residues.

J is TRBJ2-1 and V is TRBV24-1, with 12 nucleotides matching TRBD2. Germline V gene data show CDR1 as KGHDR and CDR2 as SFDVKD. The CDR3 length is 16 residues. J gave up 10 bases and V 5 bases, and 11 bases lay outside the gene matches. The CDR3 here is CATSVATSGSRDEQFF. CDR3 in DNA: TGTGCCACCAGTGTTGCGACTAGCGGGAGCCGAGACGAGCAGTTCTTC.

The gene calls are TRBV12-3 or TRBV12-4 and TRBJ1-2; perhaps TRBD1 as D (6 bases). Trimming left V 2 bases short and J 8 bases short, with 9 bases between. This CDR3 comprises 12 residues. The CDR3 sequence is CASSLTRGGYTF. Here the CDR3 DNA reads TGTGCCAGCAGTTTAACGAGGGGGGGCTACACCTTC.

CDR3 sequence (DNA): TGTGCCACCATAGAACGAACTGAAGCTTTCTTT. It encodes CATIERTEAFF. J is TRBJ1-1 and V is TRBV24-1; D ambiguous. V lost 8 bases to trimming and J lost 5 bases, with 8 bases between them. The length of the CDR3 is 11 residues. The germline gives CDR1 KGHDR, CDR2 SFDVKD.